This TCR beta chain stems from a study of T cells after yellow fever vaccination (dated by TCRdb to between 2017 and 2020). A note on the overall study: Libraries from fractions with low cell numbers were prepared with the SMART-Seq v4 Ultra Low Input RNA kit. Bulk TCR alpha and beta repertoires were sequenced longitudinally to track T-cell clones before and after primary and booster YFV17D yellow fever vaccination. Two healthy male donors, one aged 18 to 30 and one aged 30 to 40 years, made up the cohort. Blood was collected at multiple timepoints before and after primary and secondary immunization, and bulk PBMC replicates and cell subsets were isolated.

This clonotype came up a few times. There is no known antigen for this receptor. No much larger clone exists at a distance of one base, and base qualities are not known. Including the terminal cysteine and phenylalanine, the CDR3 comprises 13 residues. The entry retains the CDR3 DNA only, 39 bases that are in frame from base 1. The trim is 6 bases for V and 3 bases for J, with a gap of 12 bases between the germline ends. CDR1 and CDR2, looked up from the germline V gene (reference sequence), are DFQATT and SNEGSKA. Findings and caveats that apply to the study as a whole: The secondary T-cell response was weaker than the primary response but faster, peaking on day 5 instead of day 15. A small fraction of clonotypes appeared in both the CD4 and CD8 compartments, likely as a result of convergent recombination. After the booster, most clones that had expanded after primary vaccination were detected again (roughly 95% of CD4 and around 88% of CD8), suggesting broad maintenance of memory. FACS-sorted repertoires could contain abundant contaminating clonotypes from the bulk population, so computational filtering was required. Only a couple of donors were included in the study, so the extent to which the findings can be generalized is limited.

The sample's treatment or condition label, decoded: live attenuated yellow fever vaccine strain. At every blood-draw timepoint, two biological replicates of bulk PBMCs were collected. PBMCs were isolated from peripheral blood using a standard Ficoll-Paque protocol. TriZol was used to extract RNA from bulk PBMCs, CD4 and CD8 fractions, and dextramer-positive and dextramer-negative fractions. TCRdb shows the sequencer as Illumina NovaSeq 6000. TCR cDNA was synthesized by 5'RACE template switching, through which a universal primer site and unique molecular identifiers were introduced. cDNA synthesis was primed from both the TCR alpha and TCR beta constant segments. Library amplification used two PCR steps, and the second PCR step added sample barcodes and sequencing adapters. Sequencing of libraries was performed on Illumina HiSeq 2500 (2x100 bp) or NovaSeq (2x150 bp). The authors' pipeline ran thus. Demultiplexing of reads and collapsing into UMI consensus sequences were performed with MIGEC, and V(D)J alignment was carried out with MiXCR. Using edgeR on replicate PBMC samples, clonotypes were called vaccine-responding if FDR was below 0.01 and the log2 fold change was above 5 up to day 15. Bulk clonotypes were assigned CD4 or CD8 identity according to which sequenced CD4 or CD8 repertoire held them at higher abundance. The public reads were reanalyzed by TCRdb: fastp trimming at Q25, MiXCR alignment, in-frame beta chains only. Merged by CDR3 protein, the rows form single entries marked with the most common genes and DNA. The V and J calls and clone size come from TCRdb's table, not from the authors' own analysis. Recorded for this sample are over 300,000 distinct CDR3 sequences; approximately 4% of them occurred a single time. The ten largest clonotypes hold around 23% of the sample.

This chain is built from TRBV20-1 and TRBJ1-5, with TRBD1 as a weak D call on 5 bases. This material consisted of PBMCs, taken 5 days after the yellow fever booster vaccination. The receptor comes from a man aged 18 to 30 who received the YFV17D yellow fever vaccine. In nucleotide form, the sequence is TGCAGTGCCTCGAACGGGGCCAATCAGCCCCAGCATTTT. This gives the protein CSASNGANQPQHF.